These T cell receptor beta chains were read from a single sample in a study of post-analysis software for immune sequencing data. TCRdb analysed the PCR reads with MiXCR anew, one entry per CDR3 protein. The data show about 460,000 distinct CDR3 sequences, 40% to 55% seen once. The sequenced sample was blood. Receptors originate from a girl aged 5-17 years with multiple sclerosis. Both conserved end residues are part of each CDR3. The D gene is left open where the match is weak. Size is stated for part of the rows, as once, few or many counts, or as a class when the clone is expanded.

TRBJ2-1,few,TRBD2,TRBV20-1,TGCAGTGCTAGACCCGCGGGACTAGTGTTCGGTGAGCAGTTCTTC,CSARPAGLVFGEQFF
TRBJ2-5,.,.,TRBV7-3,TGTGCCAGCAGCTTGCACGGGACGCCGGGGATGAAGACCCAGTACTTC,CASSLHGTPGMKTQYF
TRBJ2-7,.,TRBD1,TRBV9,TGTGCCAGCAGCGAAGGACAGGGCGTAATGGGCGAGCAGTACTTC,CASSEGQGVMGEQYF
TRBJ1-5,.,.,TRBV7-2,TGTGCCAGCAGCCCGAGGGCCGTCAGTGAGCCCCAGCATTTT,CASSPRAVSEPQHF
TRBJ2-7,few,.,TRBV25-1,TGTGCCAGCAGTGAGTCTAGATATGAGCAGTACTTC,CASSESRYEQYF
TRBJ2-3,few,.,TRBV7-9,TGTGCCCTTGAAGGGGGCACAGATACGCAGTATTTT,CALEGGTDTQYF
TRBJ2-5,once,.,TRBV2,TGTGCCAATCGGGGTCAAGAGACCCAGTACTTC,CANRGQETQYF
TRBJ1-2,.,TRBD1,TRBV12-3/TRBV12-4,TGTGCCAGCAGTATAAGGTCCGGGGACAGGGACTATGGCTACACCTTC,CASSIRSGDRDYGYTF
TRBJ1-2,.,.,TRBV7-9,TGTGCCAGCAGCTTAGTCGCGTGGGACGGCTACACCTTC,CASSLVAWDGYTF
TRBJ2-1,few,TRBD2,TRBV18,TGTGCCAGCTCACCATGGGGACTAGCGGGAGTTAGGTCCTACAATGAGCAGTTCTTC,CASSPWGLAGVRSYNEQFF
TRBJ2-7,.,.,TRBV6-2/TRBV6-3,TGTGCCAGTAGCGCGGCAGGAGGTGGAACCTACGAGCAGTACTTC,CASSAAGGGTYEQYF
TRBJ2-7,.,TRBD2,TRBV6-5,TGTGCCAGCAGCCGCCTCACTAGCGCCAACTCCTACGAGCAGTACTTC,CASSRLTSANSYEQYF
TRBJ2-3,.,.,TRBV7-2,TGTGTCAGCAACCGGGACCTCACAGATACGCAGTATTTT,CVSNRDLTDTQYF
TRBJ2-1,.,.,TRBV29-1,TGCAGCGTTGAAGCGCCGAAGGACAGCTCGGGCTACAATGAGCAGTTCTTC,CSVEAPKDSSGYNEQFF
TRBJ2-5,.,.,TRBV6-2/TRBV6-3,TGTGCCAGCACCCTTCGGTCAGAGGAGACCCAGTACTTC,CASTLRSEETQYF
TRBJ1-1,few,.,TRBV29-1,TGCAGCGTTGCTTACGGTTTGAAGGAGAACACTGAAGCTTTCTTT,CSVAYGLKENTEAFF
TRBJ2-3,few,TRBD1,TRBV29-1,TGCAGCGTTGGAGGGGGCGGACCTAGCACAGATACGCAGTATTTT,CSVGGGGPSTDTQYF
TRBJ2-1,.,TRBD2,TRBV25-1,TGTGCCAGCAGTGAGATACCCGGACTAGCGGGAGGGAGAAATGAGCAGTTCTTC,CASSEIPGLAGGRNEQFF
TRBJ2-1,.,TRBD2,TRBV6-5,TGTGCCAGCAGAACGACTAGCGGGAGGGCCTATGAGCAGTTCTTC,CASRTTSGRAYEQFF
TRBJ2-7,few,.,TRBV29-1,TGCAGCGTTTCGCTAGCTAAGGAGCAGTACTTC,CSVSLAKEQYF
TRBJ2-7,.,.,TRBV10-3,TGTGCCATCAGCGAGGGGACTGGCGTAGAGCAGTACTTC,CAISEGTGVEQYF
TRBJ1-1,.,.,TRBV7-8,TGTGCCAGCAGCCCTTCGCAGGGAGAAGTGAACACTGAAGCTTTCTTT,CASSPSQGEVNTEAFF
TRBJ2-7,few,.,TRBV15,TGTGCCACCAGCAGAGATATAGGGGGAGCGGATGAGCAGTACTTC,CATSRDIGGADEQYF
TRBJ2-3,few,.,TRBV6-5,TGTGCCAGCAGTTCTATTCCACGAAATACGCAGTATTTT,CASSSIPRNTQYF
TRBJ2-5,.,.,TRBV12-3/TRBV12-4,TGTGCCAGCACCCCCGGGGTCTTAGAGACCCAGTACTTC,CASTPGVLETQYF
TRBJ2-1,.,.,TRBV9,TGTGCCAGCAGCGTAGCGGGAGAGACCTACAATGAGCAGTTCTTC,CASSVAGETYNEQFF
TRBJ2-7,.,.,TRBV29-1,TGCGGCGGAGCAGGTGGGGGGAAGACCTACGAGCAGTACTTC,CGGAGGGKTYEQYF
TRBJ2-5,.,TRBD2,TRBV7-2,TGTGCCAGCAGCGCAGGTCATAGCGGGGGGCTTTTTAAAGAGACCCAGTACTTC,CASSAGHSGGLFKETQYF
TRBJ1-1,.,.,TRBV12-3/TRBV12-4,TGTGCCAGCAGTTTAGAGGGAGGACGGGCTGAAGCTTTCTTT,CASSLEGGRAEAFF
TRBJ2-4,.,.,TRBV5-1,TGCGCCAGCAGCTTGGATCCGGGGGACATTCAGTACTTC,CASSLDPGDIQYF
TRBJ2-5,.,TRBD1,TRBV29-1,TGCAGCGCCAGGGACAGGGGGCAAGAGACCCAGTACTTC,CSARDRGQETQYF
TRBJ1-2,few,.,TRBV29-1,TGCAGCGTTGAAGGACCGAGGTATGGCTACACCTTC,CSVEGPRYGYTF
TRBJ1-6,few,TRBD1,TRBV20-1,TGCAGTGCTAGAGACCCGGGACAGGGGGGCTCACCCCTCCACTTT,CSARDPGQGGSPLHF
TRBJ2-1,.,.,TRBV12-3/TRBV12-4,TGTGCCAGCAGTTCACTGGGACCCAGAGGGGATGAGCAGTTCTTC,CASSSLGPRGDEQFF
TRBJ2-3,few,.,TRBV7-2,TGTGCCAGCAGCATCAGACGACAGGCAGATACGCAGTATTTT,CASSIRRQADTQYF
TRBJ2-5,.,.,TRBV5-1,TGCGCCAGCAGCTCCACTACGGAGACCCAGTACTTC,CASSSTTETQYF